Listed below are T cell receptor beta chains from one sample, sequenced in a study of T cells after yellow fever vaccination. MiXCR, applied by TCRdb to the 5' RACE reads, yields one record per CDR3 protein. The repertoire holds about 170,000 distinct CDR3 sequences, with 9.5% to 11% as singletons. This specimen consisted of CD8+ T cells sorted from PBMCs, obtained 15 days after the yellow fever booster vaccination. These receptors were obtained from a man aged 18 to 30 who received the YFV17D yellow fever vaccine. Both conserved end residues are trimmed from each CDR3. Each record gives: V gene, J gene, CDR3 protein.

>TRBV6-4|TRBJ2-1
ASSDESRKQF
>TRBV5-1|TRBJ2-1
ASSFHGDRSRLGQF
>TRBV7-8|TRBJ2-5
ASSPHGAGHQETQY
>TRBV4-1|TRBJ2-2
ASSLGQYTGELF
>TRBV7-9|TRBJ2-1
ASSRDVDEQF
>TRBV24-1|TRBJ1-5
ATSAGPGGEQPQH
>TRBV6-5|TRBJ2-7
ASAEVGEQY
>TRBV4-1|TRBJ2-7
ASSQDRPEEQY
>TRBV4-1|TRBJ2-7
ASSQVGQGAYEQY
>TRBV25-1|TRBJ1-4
ASSGDRALDEKLF
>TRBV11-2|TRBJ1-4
ASSLGSWGLNEKLF
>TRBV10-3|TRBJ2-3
AISVRGRSTDTQY
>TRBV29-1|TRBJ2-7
SVQTGRSYEQY
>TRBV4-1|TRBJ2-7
ASSHHGAGREQY
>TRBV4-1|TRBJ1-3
ASSQWVDSPSGNTIY
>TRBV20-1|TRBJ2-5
SARELAETQY
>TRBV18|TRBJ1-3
ASSPKDPGVRNTIY
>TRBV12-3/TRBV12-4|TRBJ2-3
ASSLDAYTQY
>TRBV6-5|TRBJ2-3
ASRDPVDTQY
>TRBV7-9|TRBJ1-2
ASSEIGQGKGDT
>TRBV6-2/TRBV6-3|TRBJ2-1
ASTWGLANEQF
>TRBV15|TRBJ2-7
ATSVERTVGYEQY
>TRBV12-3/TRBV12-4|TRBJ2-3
ASSWTSDGTQY
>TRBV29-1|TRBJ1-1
SGADRGAF
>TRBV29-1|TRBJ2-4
TRLIAKNIQY
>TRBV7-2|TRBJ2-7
ASSWTGPYEQY
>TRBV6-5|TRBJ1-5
ASSYYRGSNQPQH
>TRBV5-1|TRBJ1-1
ASSTPTASPNTEAF
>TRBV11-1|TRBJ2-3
ASSLPRGLGDTQY
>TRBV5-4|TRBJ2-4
ASSATGGISKNIQY
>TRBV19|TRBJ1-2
ASTKGGDYGYT
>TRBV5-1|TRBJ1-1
ASSKKQGPNTEAF
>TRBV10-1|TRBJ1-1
ASSRGLDTEAF
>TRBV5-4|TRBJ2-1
ASSLEGYATNEQF
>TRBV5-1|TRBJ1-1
ASSLGTGGAVNTEAF
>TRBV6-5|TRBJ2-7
ASSYSGTGSEQY
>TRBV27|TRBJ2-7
ASSPGLAGRVYEQY
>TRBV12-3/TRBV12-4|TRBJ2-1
ASSPTGPMEQF
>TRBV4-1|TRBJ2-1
ASSQVLDSYEQF
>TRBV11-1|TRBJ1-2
ASSLGMTTRDGGYT
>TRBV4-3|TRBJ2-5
ASSQGPGKVSQETQY
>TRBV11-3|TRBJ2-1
ASSLKGTGTGGVNNEQF
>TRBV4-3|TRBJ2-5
ASSQGTGVETQY
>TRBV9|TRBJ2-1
ASSAEGGVHDEQF
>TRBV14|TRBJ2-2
ASSQEAAGVATGELF
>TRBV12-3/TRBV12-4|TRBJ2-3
ASSLFSDRNLPDTQY
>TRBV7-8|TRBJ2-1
ASSPAGDEQF
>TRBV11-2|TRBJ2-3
ASSQTGLSTDTQY
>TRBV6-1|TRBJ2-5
ASSAYTGGQETQY
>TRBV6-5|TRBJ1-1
ASSYSGGGMMNTEAF
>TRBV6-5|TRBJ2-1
ASGRAPSSYNEQF
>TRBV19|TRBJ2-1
ASRLLGDDEQF
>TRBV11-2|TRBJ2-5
ASSLYGAWQETQY
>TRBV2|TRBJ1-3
ASRDRGSSPGNTIY
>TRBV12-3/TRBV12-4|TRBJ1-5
ASSIRGSNQPQH
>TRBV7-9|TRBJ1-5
ASSQRVGQPQH
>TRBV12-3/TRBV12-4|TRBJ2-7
ASSLGGISYEQY
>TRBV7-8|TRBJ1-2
ASSNRGFYGYT
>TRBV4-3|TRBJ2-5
ASSQVPQVGETQY